Each of the 18 T cell receptor beta chains below was sequenced from the same sample in a study of cytomegalovirus exposure and HLA in healthy donors. PCR amplification relied on 60 Vbeta primers (plus 13 Jbeta primers). Assay: immunoSEQ multiplex PCR; the TCRdb copy retains only in-frame clones and omits some. The table has 80,000 or so clones, 75% to 80% seen once. The source material was PBMCs. The source is a man aged 35 to 55 in good health and CMV-seronegative.

Of note for this clone: Other DNA sequences in the sample encode the same CDR3. The chain employs TRBV5-1 and TRBJ1-1, with D possibly matching TRBD1 (6 bases). This CDR3 spans 16 amino acids. Germline V gene sequence: CDR1 SGHRS, CDR2 YFSETQ. Trimming shortened V by 2 bases and J by 4 bases, and 18 bases separated the two germline ends. The CDR3 spells CASSLALQGSITEAFF. CDR3 DNA: TGCGCCAGCAGCTTAGCCTTGCAGGGGAGTATCACTGAAGCTTTCTTT.

This clone was counted between two and nine times. The chain joins TRBV21-1 to TRBJ1-1. TRBV21-1 is deemed a pseudogene. This CDR3 has 16 residues. CDR3 in amino acids: CASSKVEGQSVTEAFF. In nucleotides, the CDR3 is TGTGCCAGCAGCAAAGTGGAGGGCCAGAGTGTCACTGAAGCTTTCTTT.

The V gene is TRBV7-2, the J gene TRBJ2-2; D is perhaps TRBD1 (6 bases). This CDR3 region has 13 residues. The V end lost 7 bases, the J end lost 6 bases, and 12 bases lay between the germline ends. Germline V gene sequence: CDR1 SGHTA, CDR2 FQGNSA. The DNA of the CDR3 is TGTGCCAGCAACCCCAGGGGTGCCGGGGAGCTGTTTTTT. The encoded protein is CASNPRGAGELFF.

This clone occurred a few times. This CDR3 reads CASSQEGQVRSGNTIYF. CDR3 in DNA: TGCGCCAGCAGCCAAGAAGGACAGGTTCGCTCTGGAAACACCATATATTTT. The chain combines TRBV4-1 with TRBJ1-3; 7 bases are shared with TRBD1. The CDR3 runs to 17 residues. After removal of 0 bases from V and 0 bases from J, the junction contained 5 bases not matched to a gene. Germline values: CDR1 MGHRA, CDR2 YSYEKL.

The J gene is TRBJ2-2, the V gene TRBV7-8, with D maybe TRBD2 (5 bases). V was pared by 6 bases and J by 5 bases, with 16 bases between. CDR1 and CDR2 (germline): SGHVS, FQNEAQ. The CDR3 totals 15 residues. CDR3 nucleotide sequence: TGTGCCAGCAGAAAAGACCGGGGTCGGACCGGGGAGCTGTTTTTT. Translation gives CASRKDRGRTGELFF.

This sequence joins TRBV9 and TRBJ1-6, with 9 positions matching TRBD1. The CDR3 has 14 residues. Trimming removed 4 bases from V and 8 bases from J; junction bases left unmatched: 4. Germline CDR1 SGDLS, CDR2 YYNGEE. The CDR3, as DNA: TGTGCCAGCAGCCCCCGGACAGGGGATTCACCCCTCCACTTT. Amino acid sequence: CASSPRTGDSPLHF.

This clone was observed once. The rearrangement uses TRBV19 and TRBJ2-5; TRBD1 matches at 8 bases. Per the germline V gene, CDR1 is LNHDA and CDR2 is SQIVND (reference sequence). This CDR3 contains 15 residues. Unmatched junction bases numbered 7, after V lost 7 bases and J lost 0 bases. The CDR3 reads CASTLGQGYQETQYF. The CDR3 DNA reads TGTGCCAGTACTCTCGGACAGGGCTACCAAGAGACCCAGTACTTC.

Points on this clone: Other DNA sequences in this specimen translate into the identical CDR3. The V gene is TRBV5-1, the J gene TRBJ2-1, with D possibly matching TRBD1 (5 bases). This CDR3 has 15 amino acids. Per the germline V gene, CDR1 is SGHRS and CDR2 is YFSETQ. V was cut by 0 bases and J by 0 bases, with 7 bases left in between. The CDR3 region has the DNA TGCGCCAGCAGCTTGGGGCAGGGCTCCTACAATGAGCAGTTCTTC. Translated: CASSLGQGSYNEQFF.

This clone was seen a handful of times. The chain uses TRBV19 and TRBJ2-1, with 11 bases aligning to TRBD1. J gave up 3 bases and V 5 bases, and 9 bases lay outside the gene matches. The CDR3 consists of 17 residues. Per germline, CDR1 LNHDA and CDR2 SQIVND (reference sequence). CDR3 coding DNA: TGTGCCAGTAGTCCCCCCCCCGGGACAGGGGGCTACAATGAGCAGTTCTTC. Residues: CASSPPPGTGGYNEQFF.

This chain connects TRBV6-1 to TRBJ1-1; D gene uncertain. V lost 0 bases, J lost 4 bases, and 6 bases lay in between. Germline CDR1 MNHNS, CDR2 SASEGT. CDR3 size: 13 residues. The CDR3 sequence: CASSEARSTEAFF. CDR3 DNA: TGTGCCAGCAGTGAAGCGAGGAGCACTGAAGCTTTCTTT.

This chain joins TRBV14 and TRBJ2-2, with D perhaps matching TRBD1 (6 bases). Germline V gene data show CDR1 as SGHDN and CDR2 as FVKESK. The CDR3 length is 13 residues. The ends were cut back, 4 bases at V and 12 bases at J, with 15 bases in the middle. The CDR3 nucleotides are TGTGCCAGCAGCCGAACCACAGGGAGTCAGCTGTTTTTT. Its protein product is CASSRTTGSQLFF.

This clone was detected once. The V gene is TRBV7-3, the J gene TRBJ2-1; D remains unclear. Germline loops: CDR1 SGHTA, CDR2 FQGTGA. This CDR3 comprises 13 residues. Trimming removed 6 bases from V and 7 bases from J, with 13 bases in between. The CDR3, as DNA: TGTGCCAGCAGTTTCGACTCTTTAAATGAGCAGTTCTTC. Amino acids: CASSFDSLNEQFF.

In the case of this clone: Other DNA sequences in this specimen translate into the identical CDR3. V gene TRBV7-2 combines with J gene TRBJ1-2, with a tentative D call TRBD1 (6 bases). Germline CDR1 and CDR2: SGHTA and FQGNSA. This CDR3 comprises 14 residues. V was trimmed by 5 bases and J by 4 bases, leaving 14 bases between them. CDR3 DNA sequence: TGTGCCAGCAGCGCTCTGCAGGGGATCTATGGCTACACCTTC. This gives the protein CASSALQGIYGYTF.

This chain uses TRBV2 with TRBJ1-2; the D is unclear. The CDR3 is made up of 12 amino acids. Trimming removed 0 bases at V and 8 bases at J, with 7 bases between. In germline, CDR1 is SNHLY, CDR2 FYNNEI. The CDR3 DNA is TGTGCCAGCAGTGAAGCAGGAGTCGGCTACACCTTC. Its protein is CASSEAGVGYTF.

This clone was seen a single time. The junction and the germline gene differ at one end; a read error may be behind it. The chain carries TRBV19 and TRBJ1-4, with D possibly TRBD1 on 5 matching bases. This CDR3 comprises 17 residues. CDR1 is LNHDA and CDR2 is SQIVND in the germline V gene (reference sequence). The CDR3 region has the DNA TGTGCCAGTAGGATAGGGACTCGCTATGGAACTAATGAAAAACTGTTTTTT. Protein product: CASRIGTRYGTNEKLFF.

The chain recombines TRBV7-9 with TRBJ2-3; perhaps TRBD1 as D (6 bases). Germline CDR1 SEHNR, CDR2 FQNEAQ (reference sequence). There are 15 residues in the CDR3. V was pared by 1 base and J by 3 bases, with 11 bases between. The chain's CDR3 is CASSLVQGWTDTQYF. Written as DNA, the CDR3 is TGTGCCAGCAGCTTAGTTCAGGGGTGGACAGATACGCAGTATTTT.

CDR3 sequence: CASSPGGDRETQYF. CDR3 nucleotides: TGTGCCAGCAGCCCCGGAGGGGACAGGGAGACCCAGTACTTC. The chain recombines TRBV11-3 with TRBJ2-5, with 8 bases fitting TRBD1. V gave up 5 bases and J gave up 5 bases; unmatched junction bases: 7. Germline V gene data show CDR1 as SGHNT and CDR2 as YENEEA. The CDR3 consists of 14 residues. Supplemented by reference TRBV11-3 and TRBJ2-5, the full variable domain reads EAGVVQSPRYKIIEKKQPVAFWCNPISGHNTLYWYLQNLGQGPELLIRYENEEAVDDSQLPKDRFSAERLKGVDSTLKIQPAELGDSAVYLCASSPGGDRETQYFGPGTRLLVL.

This clone was counted only a few times. V usage is TRBV6-1 and J usage is TRBJ1-1; possible D gene TRBD1, 5 bases. The V end was cut by 5 bases, the J end by 4 bases, with 14 bases between. Per germline, CDR1 MNHNS and CDR2 SASEGT. This CDR3 comprises 14 residues. CDR3 sequence: CASSFQGIGTEAFF. CDR3 nucleotides: TGTGCCAGCAGTTTTCAGGGCATCGGCACTGAAGCTTTCTTT.